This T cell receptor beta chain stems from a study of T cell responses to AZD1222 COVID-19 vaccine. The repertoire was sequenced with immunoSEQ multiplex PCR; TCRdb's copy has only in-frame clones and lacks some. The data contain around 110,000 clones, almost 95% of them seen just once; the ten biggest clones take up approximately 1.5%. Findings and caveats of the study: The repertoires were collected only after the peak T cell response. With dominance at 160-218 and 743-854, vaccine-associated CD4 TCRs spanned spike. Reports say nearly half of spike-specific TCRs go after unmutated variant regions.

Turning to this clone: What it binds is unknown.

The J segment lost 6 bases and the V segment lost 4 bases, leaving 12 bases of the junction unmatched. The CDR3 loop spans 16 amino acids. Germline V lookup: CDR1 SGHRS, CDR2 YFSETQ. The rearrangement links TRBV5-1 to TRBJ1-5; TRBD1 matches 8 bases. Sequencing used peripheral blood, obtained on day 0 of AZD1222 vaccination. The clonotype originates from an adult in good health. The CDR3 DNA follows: TGCGCCAGCAGCCTTGATCCAGGGGGCGAAGGTCAGCCCCAGCATTTT. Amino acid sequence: CASSLDPGGEGQPQHF.